This T cell receptor beta chain is drawn from a study of blood T cell repertoires in COVID-19. Study as a whole: Italy, Spain and the United States were the sources of the convalescent and acute COVID-19 samples. T cells, B-cell-depleted T cells, or PBMCs provided the cDNA or gDNA that served as material.

Per the original data handling: Using reference gene primer amplification, nucleated cell counts were estimated. Method: immunoSEQ multiplex PCR; TCRdb's copy keeps in-frame clones and lacks some. Clone size and the V and J calls come from that table; the DNA yielded D and trimming. Counted here are some 310,000 clones, around 87% occurring once; the ten biggest clones make up 1%. This clonotype was sampled from a man in his fifties or sixties with active or convalescent COVID-19. Sequenced: peripheral blood.

The CDR3 nucleotides are TGTGCCAGCAGCTTAAACGTCGGGACAGAGGACGTCTATGGCTACACCTTC. Translation gives CASSLNVGTEDVYGYTF. J is TRBJ1-2 and V is TRBV7-3; 7 bases agree with TRBD1. With 1 base clipped from V and 4 bases from J, the junction kept 12 bases outside the gene matches. Germline-derived CDR1 and CDR2 are SGHTA and FQGTGA. The CDR3 spans 17 residues.